This T cell receptor (beta chain) was identified during a study of blood T cell repertoires in COVID-19. Study-wide context: Spain, Italy and the United States supplied samples that represented acute and convalescent COVID-19. Sources were T cells, B-cell-depleted T cells, or PBMCs; the material itself was cDNA or gDNA.

Profiling relied on immunoSEQ multiplex PCR, and the TCRdb table lists in-frame clones only, not all of them. This table has approximately 500,000 clones, 88% appearing once. Participants' own reports of clinical history determined their cohort assignment. The J segment lost 2 bases and the V segment lost 4 bases, leaving 16 bases of the junction unmatched. Germline V gives CDR1 MNHEY, CDR2 SMNVEV (reference sequence). CDR3 length equals 19 residues. The source of this sequence is a woman aged 40 to 55 who had recovered from COVID-19. J is TRBJ2-1 and V is TRBV27, with TRBD2 matching over 8 bases. Sample: PBMCs or T cells enriched from blood (not recorded which). For the CDR3, the DNA is TGTGCCAGCAGTTACCAACCCTATCCTAGCGGGCATACCTACAATGAGCAGTTCTTC. Translated, it gives CASSYQPYPSGHTYNEQFF.